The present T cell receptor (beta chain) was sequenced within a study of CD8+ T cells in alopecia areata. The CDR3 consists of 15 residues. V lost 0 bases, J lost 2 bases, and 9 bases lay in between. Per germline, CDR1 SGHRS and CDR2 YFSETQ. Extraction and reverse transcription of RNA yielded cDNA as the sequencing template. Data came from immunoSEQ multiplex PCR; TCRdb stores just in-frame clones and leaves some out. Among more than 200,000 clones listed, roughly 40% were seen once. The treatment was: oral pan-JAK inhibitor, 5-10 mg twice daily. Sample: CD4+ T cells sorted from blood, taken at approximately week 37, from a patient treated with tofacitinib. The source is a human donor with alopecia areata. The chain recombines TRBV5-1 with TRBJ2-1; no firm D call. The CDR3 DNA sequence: TGCGCCAGCAGCTTGGAGCCCACCACCTACAATGAGCAGTTCTTC. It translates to CASSLEPTTYNEQFF.